The present entry profiles one T cell receptor (beta chain) with its context. V lost 4 bases and J 8 bases, leaving 18 bases between the germline ends. CDR3 length equals 15 residues. From germline, CDR1 is SGHNT and CDR2 YYREEE (reference sequence). The data derive from a study of blood T cell repertoires in COVID-19. Study at large: Specimens from acute and convalescent COVID-19 originated in the United States, Italy and Spain. PBMCs, B-cell-depleted T cells, or T cells provided the cDNA or gDNA that made up the material.

In the source study's methods: It was from reference gene primer amplification that nucleated cell counts were estimated. Sequencing used immunoSEQ multiplex PCR; TCRdb keeps in-frame clones, though not all of them. V, J and clone size derive from that table, while D and trimming were established from the DNA sequence. The sample lists over 100,000 clones; approximately 78% were seen once. The sequencing sample was made of peripheral blood. The source is a man in his sixties or seventies with acute or convalescent COVID-19. The J gene is TRBJ1-4, the V gene TRBV5-4, with TRBD1 as a possible D gene (5 bases). CDR3 in amino acids: CASSGGTFGGEKLFF. The CDR3 bases are TGTGCCAGCAGCGGAGGGACCTTTGGTGGGGAAAAACTGTTTTTT.